The clone carrying this T cell receptor (beta chain) was detected ten times or more. The antigen remains unidentified. The data stem from a study of Graves' ophthalmopathy and Graves' hyperthyroidism. Study observations and caveats: Thyroid clonotypes that were expanded above 0.001 frequency mostly also appeared in blood. Researchers report that a 13-signature model separated ophthalmopathy from stable hyperthyroidism, posting around 86% sensitivity and approximately 81% specificity.

Investigators amplified TCR beta CDR3 regions from RNA transcripts. HTBI primers were used in a first-round RT-PCR, which preceded a second-round multiplex PCR. TCRdb itself ran the multiplex PCR reads through MiXCR, one entry per CDR3 protein. The sample shows around 400,000 distinct CDR3 sequences, about 18% of them seen only once. Clinicians diagnosed using symptoms, serum thyroxine, TRAb, thyroid ultrasound and orbital computed tomography. The PBMC fraction was derived from under 11 ml of fresh peripheral blood. CDR3 length: 16 amino acids. Looked up from germline, CDR1 is MNHEY and CDR2 is SVGAGI. V was cut by 0 bases and J by 6 bases, with 14 bases left in between.

Sequencing input: peripheral blood. This clonotype originated in a woman aged 18-35 years with Graves' ophthalmopathy. V is TRBV6-5 and J is TRBJ2-2; D might be TRBD1 (7 bases). The CDR3, as DNA: TGTGCCAGCAGTTACTCTGGCAGGGGGGATTCCGGGGAGCTGTTTTTT. This codes for CASSYSGRGDSGELFF.